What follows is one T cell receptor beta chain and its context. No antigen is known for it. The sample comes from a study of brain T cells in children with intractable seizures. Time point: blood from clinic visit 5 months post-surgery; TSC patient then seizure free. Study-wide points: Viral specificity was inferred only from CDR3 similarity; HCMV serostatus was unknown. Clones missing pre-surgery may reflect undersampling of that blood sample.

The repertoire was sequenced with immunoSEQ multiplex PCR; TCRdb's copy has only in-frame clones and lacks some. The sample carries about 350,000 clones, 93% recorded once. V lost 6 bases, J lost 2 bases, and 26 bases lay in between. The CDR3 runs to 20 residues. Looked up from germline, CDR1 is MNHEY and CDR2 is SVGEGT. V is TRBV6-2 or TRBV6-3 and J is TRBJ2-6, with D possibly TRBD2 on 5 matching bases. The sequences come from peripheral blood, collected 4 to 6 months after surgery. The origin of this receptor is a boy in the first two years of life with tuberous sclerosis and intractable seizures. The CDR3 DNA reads TGTGCCAGCAGCCGGGCAGGACGGAAAGAGGGCTACACTGGGGCCAACGTCCTGACTTTC. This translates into CASSRAGRKEGYTGANVLTF.